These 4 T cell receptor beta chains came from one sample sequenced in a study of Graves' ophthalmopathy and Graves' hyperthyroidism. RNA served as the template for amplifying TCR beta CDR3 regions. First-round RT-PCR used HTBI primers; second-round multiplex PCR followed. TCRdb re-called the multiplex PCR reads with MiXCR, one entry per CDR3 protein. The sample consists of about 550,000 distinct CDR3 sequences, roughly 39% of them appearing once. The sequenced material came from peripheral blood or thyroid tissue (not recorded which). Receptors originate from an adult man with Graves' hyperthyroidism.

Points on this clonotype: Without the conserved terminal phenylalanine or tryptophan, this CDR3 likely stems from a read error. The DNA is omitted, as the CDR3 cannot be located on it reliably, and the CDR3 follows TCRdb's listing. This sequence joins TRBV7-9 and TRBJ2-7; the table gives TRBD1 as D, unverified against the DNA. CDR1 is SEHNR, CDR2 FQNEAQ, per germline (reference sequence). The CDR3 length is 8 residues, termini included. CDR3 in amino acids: CASSPNRG.

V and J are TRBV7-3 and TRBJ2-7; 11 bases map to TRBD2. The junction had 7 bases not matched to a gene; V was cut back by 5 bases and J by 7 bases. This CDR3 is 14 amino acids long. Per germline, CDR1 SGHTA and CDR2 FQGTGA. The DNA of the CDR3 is TGTGCCAGCAGCAAACTAGCGGGAGTAGATGAGCAGTACTTC. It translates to CASSKLAGVDEQYF.

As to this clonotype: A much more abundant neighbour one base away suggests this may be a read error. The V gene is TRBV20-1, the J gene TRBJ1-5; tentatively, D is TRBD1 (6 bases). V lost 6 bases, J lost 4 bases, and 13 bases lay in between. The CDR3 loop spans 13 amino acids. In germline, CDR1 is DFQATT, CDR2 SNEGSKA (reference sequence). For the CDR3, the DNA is TGCAGTGCGGGAACAGGGTTAAATCAGCCCCAGCATTTT. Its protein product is CSAGTGLNQPQHF.

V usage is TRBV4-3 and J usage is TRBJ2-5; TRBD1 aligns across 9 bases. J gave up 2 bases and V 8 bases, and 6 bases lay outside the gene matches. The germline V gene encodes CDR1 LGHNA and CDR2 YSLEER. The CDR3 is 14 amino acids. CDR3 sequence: CASGPGQGQETQYF. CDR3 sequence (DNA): TGCGCCAGCGGCCCGGGACAGGGTCAAGAGACCCAGTACTTC.